The rows below give T cell receptor beta chains drawn from one sample of a study of blood T cell repertoires in COVID-19. Profiled with immunoSEQ multiplex PCR; TCRdb holds only in-frame clones, not every one. The sample lists 170,000 or so clones, roughly 84% occurring once. Sample: peripheral blood. Every receptor here comes from a human donor in a cohort sampled during active COVID-19. The CDR3 runs from the conserved cysteine through the conserved F or W. The order of the fields is D gene, V gene, clone size, J gene, CDR3 protein, CDR3 DNA. D genes are given only for firm matches. Size tells how often a clone was seen (once, few, many) or the class of an expanded clone, and some rows leave it out.

TRBD1	TRBV6-1	-	TRBJ1-2	CASSERGQGHGYTF	TGTGCCAGCAGTGAACGGGGACAGGGCCATGGCTACACCTTC
TRBD1	TRBV5-1	-	TRBJ1-2	CASSLGTGQGNYGYTF	TGCGCCAGCAGCTTGGGGACCGGACAGGGGAACTATGGCTACACCTTC
TRBD2	TRBV12-3/TRBV12-4	-	TRBJ2-5	CASSFQGGETQYF	TGTGCCAGCAGTTTTCAGGGAGGGGAGACCCAGTACTTC
TRBD1	TRBV7-2	-	TRBJ2-5	CASSPTGARGETQYF	TGTGCCAGCAGCCCGACAGGGGCGAGAGGAGAGACCCAGTACTTC
-	TRBV24-1	-	TRBJ2-3	CATSEGGGLGTDTQYF	TGTGCCACCAGTGAGGGGGGGGGCCTCGGCACAGATACGCAGTATTTT
TRBD1	TRBV7-7	-	TRBJ2-3	CASSSGTGGTDTQYF	TGTGCTAGCAGCTCCGGGACAGGGGGTACAGATACGCAGTATTTT
-	TRBV7-9	few	TRBJ2-5	CASNLEVLETQYF	TGTGCCAGCAATCTAGAAGTATTGGAGACCCAGTACTTC
-	TRBV5-1	-	TRBJ2-4	CASSITGLQAKNIQYF	TGCGCCAGCAGCATAACAGGCCTCCAGGCCAAAAACATTCAGTACTTC
TRBD1	TRBV19	-	TRBJ1-4	CASSLDEGADEKLFF	TGTGCCAGTAGTCTGGATGAGGGGGCGGATGAAAAACTGTTTTTT
-	TRBV27	-	TRBJ2-2	CASSPGTFVGGELFF	TGTGCCAGCAGCCCGGGGACTTTTGTTGGCGGGGAGCTGTTTTTT
TRBD1	TRBV9	-	TRBJ1-6	CASSPQKGQGNSPLHF	TGTGCCAGCAGCCCCCAGAAGGGACAGGGGAATTCACCCCTCCACTTT
TRBD1	TRBV2	-	TRBJ2-6	CASRGTGYGANVLTF	TGTGCCAGCAGGGGGACAGGGTACGGGGCCAACGTCCTGACTTTC
TRBD1	TRBV6-5	-	TRBJ2-2	CASRRTGDAGELFF	TGTGCCAGCAGAAGGACAGGGGATGCCGGGGAGCTGTTTTTT
-	TRBV3-1/TRBV3-2	-	TRBJ2-7	CASSQEKTAGSNEQYF	TGTGCCAGCAGCCAAGAAAAGACAGCAGGATCTAACGAGCAGTACTTC
TRBD1	TRBV5-4	-	TRBJ2-2	CASSPTGFRGGELFF	TGTGCCAGCAGCCCGACAGGGTTCAGGGGCGGGGAGCTGTTTTTT
-	TRBV10-3	-	TRBJ1-1	CAISEARGRTEAFF	TGTGCCATCAGTGAGGCGCGGGGGCGCACTGAAGCTTTCTTT
TRBD2	TRBV6-2/TRBV6-3	-	TRBJ2-3	CASSYSRLAGGYTQYF	TGTGCCAGCAGTTACTCGAGGCTAGCGGGGGGGTATACGCAGTATTTT
-	TRBV27	-	TRBJ1-2	CASKQTSNYGYTF	TGTGCCAGCAAACAGACAAGTAACTATGGCTACACCTTC